This TCR beta chain was captured by sequencing in a study of CXCR3-negative and CXCR3-positive naive CD8 T cells. The libraries of TRB cDNA were constructed through 5' RACE using UMI labels. Using the 5' RACE reads, TCRdb records one entry per CDR3 protein without DNA. The table for this sample gives about 66,000 distinct CDR3 sequences. Germline V gene lookup returns CDR1 LGHNA and CDR2 YSLEER. The CDR3 extends over 13 amino acids. The sequenced material came from naive CXCR3- CD8+ T cells from blood. Subset defined: CD45RO-CCR7+CD27+CD95- naive CD8+ T cells lacking CXCR3 (TNR3-). This chain connects TRBV4-3 to TRBJ2-3. This sequence was found in a human donor in good health. Some clones in this sample may be carry-over from other donors' samples. The CDR3 region is CASSQEPTDTQYF.